Sequencing of this T cell receptor beta chain was carried out in a study of T cell changes during pregnancy in multiple sclerosis. Germline V gene data show CDR1 as LNHDA and CDR2 as SQIVND (reference sequence). This CDR3 has 14 amino acids. V lost 10 bases, J lost 3 bases, and 6 bases stayed unmatched. Clones were read by immunoSEQ multiplex PCR, and TCRdb kept only the in-frame ones, dropping some. The table lists fewer than 55,000 clones, over 90% of them singletons. The material sequenced was peripheral blood, taken after pregnancy. This chain connects TRBV19 to TRBJ2-3, with TRBD2 matching 11 bases. The sequence came from a female donor with multiple sclerosis, enrolled in a pregnancy study. Here the CDR3 DNA reads TGTGCCACGATAGCGGGGGGGATTACAGATACGCAGTATTTT. It specifies CATIAGGITDTQYF.